Sequencing of this TCR beta chain was carried out in a study of shared clonotypes between healthy human individuals. Study-wide background: Plates per donor: three CD4 naive, three CD4 memory, two CD8 naive, one CD8 memory.

For sorted subsets, 150 to 200 ng DNA per replicate equaled approximately 32,000 T cell genomes. This table comes from immunoSEQ multiplex PCR, and its TCRdb copy is limited to in-frame clones, with some not included. Found here are around 610,000 clones, approximately 96% of them singletons; the top ten hold about 0.12%. CD45RO-negative CD8 cells positively selected for CCR7 made up the naive population, which excluded terminally differentiated effector memory CD45RA+ cells. A word on this clone: Its antigen is currently unknown.

Findings of the study overall: Sorted-subset sequencing, rarefaction showed, was incomplete despite large depth.

CDR1 MNHEY and CDR2 SVGAGI come from the germline V gene. This CDR3 is 13 amino acids long. V shed 7 bases and J shed 2 bases, with 11 bases lying between them. This clonotype was obtained from a woman aged 25 to 39 in good health. The rearrangement links TRBV6-5 to TRBJ1-2, with D possibly being TRBD1 (5 bases). The sequenced sample was naive CD8+ T cells sorted from blood. In DNA form, the CDR3 reads TGTGCCAGCACCCGACCAGGGAACTATGGCTACACCTTC. This codes for CASTRPGNYGYTF.